Presented here are 24 T cell receptor beta chains from one specimen sequenced in a study of blood T cell repertoires in COVID-19 (dated by TCRdb to the early 2020s). Libraries came from the immunoSEQ multiplex PCR assay. TCRdb provides this immuneACCESS table in a form limited to in-frame rearrangements. Some clones are lacking; in checked studies, under half of them reflect an unresolved V gene, and why the rest are absent is not known. The sample table records 350,000 to 500,000 clones; nearly 90% of these occur just once. Approximately 1.5% of the sample rests with the top ten. Material for sequencing was PBMCs or T cells enriched from blood (not recorded which). The source is a young woman who had been exposed to COVID-19.

The rearrangement uses TRBV20-1 and TRBJ2-2; TRBD2 might be the D (5 bases). Per the germline V gene, CDR1 is DFQATT and CDR2 is SNEGSKA (reference sequence). The CDR3 spans 15 residues. V lost 6 bases, J lost 3 bases, and 17 bases lay in between. CDR3 sequence: CSASSRSGYTGELFF. Written as DNA, the CDR3 is TGCAGTGCGAGTAGCAGGAGCGGATACACCGGGGAGCTGTTTTTT.

V and J are TRBV13 and TRBJ2-1; 9 positions match TRBD2. J lost 5 bases, V lost 2 bases, and 7 bases had no gene match. This CDR3 region has 16 residues. Germline CDR1 is PRHDT and CDR2 is FYEKMQ (reference sequence). The CDR3 loop reads CASSLIAGDLHNEQFF. DNA of the CDR3: TGTGCCAGCAGCTTAATAGCGGGGGACCTGCACAATGAGCAGTTCTTC.

The chain carries TRBV6-2 or TRBV6-3 and TRBJ1-4; D not certain. The V gene lost 4 bases and the J gene lost 8 bases, with 8 bases spanning the gap. The V gene's germline CDR1 is MNHEY and CDR2 SVGEGT. The CDR3 sequence is 12 residues long. The CDR3 loop is CASSSSGEKLFF. In DNA, the CDR3 is TGTGCCAGCAGTTCAAGCGGGGAAAAACTGTTTTTT.

The chain couples TRBV7-9 to TRBJ1-4; possible D gene TRBD1, 6 bases. This CDR3 contains 17 residues. Trimming removed 1 base at V and 8 bases at J, with 20 bases between. CDR1 SEHNR and CDR2 FQNEAQ come from the germline V gene (reference sequence). CDR3 residues: CASSLVRSGGQGEKLFF. CDR3 DNA: TGTGCCAGCAGCTTAGTAAGATCGGGGGGCCAAGGCGAAAAACTGTTTTTT.

The CDR3 DNA is TGTGCCAGCTCCAATCCTGGGGCCAACGTCCTGACTTTC. It translates to CASSNPGANVLTF. The chain combines TRBV7-6 with TRBJ2-6, with unresolved D. The germline CDR1 and CDR2 sequences are SGHVS and FNYEAQ. With 8 bases removed from V and 2 bases from J, the gap between germline ends came to 7 bases. The CDR3 consists of 13 residues.

This chain links TRBV6-4 with TRBJ2-3, with 7 bases fitting TRBD1. The CDR3 loop spans 14 amino acids. Germline assignment: CDR1 MRHNA and CDR2 SNTAGT. V was clipped by 3 bases and J by 2 bases; unmatched bases: 2. CDR3 amino acids: CASSEDRNTDTQYF. CDR3 sequence (DNA): TGTGCCAGCAGTGAGGACAGGAACACAGATACGCAGTATTTT.

This clone has only one observation. The chain carries TRBV7-9 and TRBJ2-1; D unresolved. The CDR3 extends over 15 amino acids. CDR1 SEHNR and CDR2 FQNEAQ come from the germline V gene (reference sequence). V was clipped by 8 bases and J by 9 bases, with 23 bases between them. The CDR3 loop reads CASRLAAATFGEQFF. The CDR3 DNA follows: TGTGCCAGCCGCCTCGCGGCTGCTACCTTCGGTGAGCAGTTCTTC.

The chain couples TRBV7-3 to TRBJ2-5; no clear D. The CDR3 spans 15 residues. CDR1 is SGHTA, CDR2 FQGTGA, per germline. V dropped 2 bases and J dropped 4 bases, with 14 bases sitting between them. CDR3 nucleotides: TGTGCCAGCAGCTTATCCGTTACAGTAGGAGAGACCCAGTACTTC. Translated, it gives CASSLSVTVGETQYF.

The CDR3 region is CASSESQGAADTQYF. The CDR3 coding sequence is TGTGCCAGCTCGGAGAGTCAGGGCGCGGCAGATACGCAGTATTTT. The V gene is TRBV18, the J gene TRBJ2-3; tentatively, D is TRBD1 (5 bases). V lost 6 bases to trimming and J lost 4 bases, with 17 bases between them. CDR1 and CDR2 (germline): KGHSH, LQKENI. The CDR3 contains 15 residues.

Notes on this clone: Other DNA sequences from this sample encode an identical CDR3 as well. The V and J genes are TRBV5-6 and TRBJ1-4; TRBD1 might be the D (6 bases). Between the trimmed V and J ends, which lost 3 bases and 8 bases, there was a span of 11 bases. Germline V gives CDR1 SGHDT, CDR2 YYEEEE. The length of the CDR3 is 13 residues. CDR3 loop: CASSSRGGEKLFF. The CDR3 DNA reads as TGTGCCAGCAGCTCCCGTGGGGGCGAAAAACTGTTTTTT.

The genes are TRBV28 and TRBJ1-5; D may be TRBD1 (6 bases). Trimming stripped 8 bases from V and 5 bases from J, with 16 bases between. CDR1 MDHEN and CDR2 SYDVKM come from the germline V gene. This CDR3 has 14 residues. CDR3 nucleotide sequence: TGTGCCAGCTCGGGACACCTCGGGGATCAGCCCCAGCATTTT. Translated, it gives CASSGHLGDQPQHF.

V gene TRBV5-5 combines with J gene TRBJ1-2; D possibly corresponds to TRBD1 (5 bases). Trimming pared 2 bases from V and 4 bases from J, leaving 12 bases between. The germline CDR1 and CDR2 sequences are SGHKS and YYEKEE (reference sequence). The CDR3 has 14 residues. The CDR3 is CASSFRGQGYGYTF. Written as DNA, the CDR3 is TGTGCCAGCAGCTTTCGAGGACAAGGCTATGGCTACACCTTC.

J is TRBJ1-1 and V is TRBV28; D call uncertain. The CDR3 contains 14 residues. The germline V and J ends were trimmed by 3 bases and 1 base, with 9 bases remaining between them. In germline, CDR1 is MDHEN, CDR2 SYDVKM. This chain's CDR3 is CASSFGPENTEAFF. The CDR3 DNA sequence: TGTGCCAGCAGTTTTGGTCCAGAGAACACTGAAGCTTTCTTT.

This clone was observed once. The chain employs TRBV24-1 and TRBJ1-2; tentative D call: TRBD1 (5 bases). Germline CDR1 and CDR2: KGHDR and SFDVKD. This CDR3 spans 17 amino acids. The germline V and J ends were trimmed by 4 bases and 0 bases, with 17 bases remaining between them. DNA of the CDR3: TGTGCCACCAGTGAGTTCCCGGGACTCCCCGCTAACTATGGCTACACCTTC. Translating gives CATSEFPGLPANYGYTF.

This clone occurred a few times. The V gene is TRBV12-3 or TRBV12-4, the J gene TRBJ1-5; no reliable D call. Trimming took off 6 bases at V and 4 bases at J, with 7 bases between the two ends. The CDR3 covers 12 residues. CDR3 in amino acids: CASSPRNQPQHF. CDR3 sequence (DNA): TGTGCCAGCAGCCCCAGAAATCAGCCCCAGCATTTT.

The V and J genes are TRBV6-5 and TRBJ2-7; a weak D match, TRBD1 (5 bases). The CDR3 runs 15 residues. V shed 7 bases and J shed 5 bases, with 21 bases lying between them. The germline V gene has CDR1 MNHEY and CDR2 SVGAGI. The CDR3 region has the DNA TGTGCCAGCACGCGGCCTGGCTTAAGGGGCAACGAGCAGTACTTC. It translates to CASTRPGLRGNEQYF.

This clone was seen just once. This chain links TRBV19 with TRBJ2-4; D remains unclear. This CDR3 is built from 15 residues. The germline V gene has CDR1 LNHDA and CDR2 SQIVND (reference sequence). Between the trimmed V and J ends, which lost 7 bases and 2 bases, there was a span of 15 bases. The chain's CDR3 is CASNEVGNSKNIQYF. The CDR3 nucleotides are TGTGCCAGTAACGAGGTCGGAAACTCCAAAAACATTCAGTACTTC.

The V and J genes are TRBV28 and TRBJ2-7, with D possibly matching TRBD1 (6 bases). Germline V gene lookup returns CDR1 MDHEN and CDR2 SYDVKM. V shed 6 bases and J shed 0 bases, with 12 bases lying between them. The CDR3 totals 14 residues. The CDR3 region is CASSQGSYSYEQYF. In nucleotides, the CDR3 is TGTGCCAGCAGCCAGGGGTCGTACTCCTACGAGCAGTACTTC.

The genes are TRBV3-1 (or the pseudogene TRBV3-2) and TRBJ2-5, with 13 bases fitting TRBD2. The CDR3 consists of 16 residues. V lost 2 bases and J lost 3; bases outside the gene matches: 3. Germline loops: CDR1 LGHDT, CDR2 YNNKEL (reference sequence). The CDR3 here is CASSQRTSGGKETQYF. CDR3 DNA sequence: TGTGCCAGCAGCCAACGGACTAGCGGGGGCAAAGAGACCCAGTACTTC.

The chain is built from TRBV6-4 and TRBJ2-1; maybe TRBD2 (6 bases). Germline V gene sequence: CDR1 MRHNA, CDR2 SNTAGT. The CDR3 runs 16 residues. With 0 bases removed from V and 0 bases from J, the gap between germline ends came to 9 bases. DNA for the CDR3: TGTGCCAGCAGTGACTCGGGGACTGTCTCCTACAATGAGCAGTTCTTC. Protein sequence: CASSDSGTVSYNEQFF.

This clone was counted a single time. The chain has TRBV18 and TRBJ2-7; 9 nucleotides match TRBD2. The ends lost 0 bases at V and 0 bases at J; junction bases unmatched: 3. The germline gives CDR1 KGHSH, CDR2 LQKENI. The CDR3 totals 16 residues. CDR3 region: CASSPPTSGSSYEQYF. DNA of the CDR3: TGTGCCAGCTCACCACCGACTAGCGGTAGCTCCTACGAGCAGTACTTC. Full variable domain (remainder filled in from reference TRBV18 and TRBJ2-7): NAGVMQNPRHLVRRRGQEARLRCSPMKGHSHVYWYRQLPEEGLKFMVYLQKENIIDESGMPKERFSAEFPKEGPSILRIQQVVRGDSAAYFCASSPPTSGSSYEQYFGPGTRLTVT.

V and J are TRBV29-1 and TRBJ2-1, with D possibly TRBD1 on 7 matching bases. Germline CDR1 and CDR2: SQVTM and ANQGSEA. Trimming took 7 bases from V and 6 from J, leaving 19 bases between them. The CDR3 has 14 amino acids. The CDR3 nucleotides are TGCAGCGGGTCGGCGGGACAGAGGCCCAATGAGCAGTTCTTC. This gives the protein CSGSAGQRPNEQFF.

V is TRBV9 and J is TRBJ1-2; possibly TRBD1 for D (6 bases). Trimming shortened V by 3 bases and J by 8 bases, and 14 bases separated the two germline ends. Per germline, CDR1 SGDLS and CDR2 YYNGEE. This CDR3 comprises 13 residues. CDR3 in amino acids: CASSDLNRVGYTF. For the CDR3, the DNA is TGTGCCAGCAGCGATCTAAACAGGGTCGGCTACACCTTC.

This chain links TRBV6-5 with TRBJ1-2; D is possibly TRBD1 (5 bases). This CDR3 contains 16 residues. CDR1 and CDR2 from the germline V gene are MNHEY and SVGAGI. Trimming removed 2 bases from V and 4 bases from J, with 17 bases in between. In nucleotides, the CDR3 is TGTGCCAGCAGTTACCGCGTGCAGGGTACCGTCTATGGCTACACCTTC. It specifies CASSYRVQGTVYGYTF.